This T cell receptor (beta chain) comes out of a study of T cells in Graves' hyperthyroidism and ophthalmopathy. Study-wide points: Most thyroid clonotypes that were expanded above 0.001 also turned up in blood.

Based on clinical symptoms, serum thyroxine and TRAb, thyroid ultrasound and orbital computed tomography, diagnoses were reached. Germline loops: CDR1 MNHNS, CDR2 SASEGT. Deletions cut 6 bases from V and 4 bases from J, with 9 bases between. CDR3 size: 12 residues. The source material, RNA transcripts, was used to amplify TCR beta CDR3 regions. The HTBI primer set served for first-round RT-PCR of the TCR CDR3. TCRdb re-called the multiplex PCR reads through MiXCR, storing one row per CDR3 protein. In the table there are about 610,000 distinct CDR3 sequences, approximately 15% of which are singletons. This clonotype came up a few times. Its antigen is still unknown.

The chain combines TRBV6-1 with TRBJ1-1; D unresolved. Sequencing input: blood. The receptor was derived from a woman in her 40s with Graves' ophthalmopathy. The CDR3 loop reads CASRKGSTEAFF. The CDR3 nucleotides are TGTGCCAGCAGGAAGGGAAGCACTGAAGCTTTCTTT.